This is a list of T cell receptor beta chains from one sample in a study of beta chain features in type 1 diabetes. The assay was immunoSEQ multiplex PCR, and TCRdb's table has in-frame clones only and misses some. The sample carries roughly 150,000 clones, about 63% recorded once. Source material: naive CD4+ T cells from blood. The receptor source for this set is a man aged 30 to 39 with type 1 diabetes. CDR3s include the opening cysteine and the closing phenylalanine or tryptophan. Fields, in order: D gene, clone size, J gene, V gene, CDR3 DNA, CDR3 protein. D genes are given only for firm matches. Clone size is stated in some rows and not others, as once, few, many or a class when expanded.

>TRBD1|once|TRBJ2-5|TRBV30
TGTGCCTGGAAACCAGGGACAGCTGCAGAGACCCAGTACTTC
CAWKPGTAAETQYF
>-|-|TRBJ2-1|TRBV2
TGTGCCAGCAAGGCCGGGGGATACAATGAGCAGTTCTTC
CASKAGGYNEQFF
>-|-|TRBJ2-5|TRBV5-1
TGCGCCAGCAGCGATACAGGGTGGTACCAAGAGACCCAGTACTTC
CASSDTGWYQETQYF
>TRBD1|-|TRBJ1-2|TRBV7-9
TGTGCCAGCAGCTTCCGGGACAGGTCCTATGGCTACACCTTC
CASSFRDRSYGYTF
>-|-|TRBJ2-6|TRBV9
TGTGCCAGCAGCGATGACAGGCGGCACTCTGGGGCCAACGTCCTGACTTTC
CASSDDRRHSGANVLTF
>-|once|TRBJ2-1|TRBV6-6
TGTGCCAGCAGTTACTCGAGCGGATACAATGAGCAGTTCTTC
CASSYSSGYNEQFF
>-|few|TRBJ2-3|TRBV2
TGTGCCAGCAGACTACGACAGGTGTCTGGGACAGATACGCAGTATTTT
CASRLRQVSGTDTQYF
>-|-|TRBJ2-7|TRBV5-6
TGTGCCAGCAGCCCGACAGGATTGGGACGCGAGCAGTACTTC
CASSPTGLGREQYF
>-|few|TRBJ1-2|TRBV29-1
TGCAGCGTCGTCTCCCTAGGTCCTCCAAGCAACACCTTC
CSVVSLGPPSNTF
>TRBD1|-|TRBJ2-7|TRBV29-1
TGCAGCGTGGACCCGGGACAGGGGAACCACGAGCAGTACTTC
CSVDPGQGNHEQYF
>-|once|TRBJ1-4|TRBV15
TGTGCCACCAGCAGAGGACCGGTTGGTACAGGGACCCTGTTTTTT
CATSRGPVGTGTLFF
>TRBD2|-|TRBJ2-5|TRBV10-3
TGTGCCATCAGCAGTAGCGGGCGTCAAGAGACCCAGTACTTC
CAISSSGRQETQYF
>TRBD2|-|TRBJ2-5|TRBV29-1
TGCAGCGTTGGCGGGGGAGAGACCCAGTACTTC
CSVGGGETQYF
>-|-|TRBJ2-1|TRBV28
TGTGCCAGCAGTTTAACACTCAGCTCCTACAATGAGCAGTTCTTC
CASSLTLSSYNEQFF
>-|-|TRBJ2-3|TRBV29-1
TGCAGCGTTGCATATTCCAGCGCTAGCACAGATACGCAGTATTTT
CSVAYSSASTDTQYF
>-|-|TRBJ2-7|TRBV7-2
TGTGCCAGCAGCCTAAGTTACGAGCAGTACTTC
CASSLSYEQYF
>-|-|TRBJ2-7|TRBV2
TGTGCCAGCAGTGAAGCGTTTGGTGGGGTTGGGGAAACCTACGAGCAGTACTTC
CASSEAFGGVGETYEQYF
>-|-|TRBJ2-1|TRBV25-1
TGTGCCAGCAGTGATTGGAAGGGCGGGCCTGAGCAGTTCTTC
CASSDWKGGPEQFF
>-|-|TRBJ2-5|TRBV29-1
TGCAGCGTTGGGAGTTGGGGTGAGACCCAGTACTTC
CSVGSWGETQYF
>-|-|TRBJ1-4|TRBV30
TGTGCCTGGTCCCCCGGGAGCGGGGGTGAAAAACTGTTTTTT
CAWSPGSGGEKLFF
>-|-|TRBJ1-3|TRBV30
TGTGCCTGGGAGGGCACTAACTCTGGAAACACCATATATTTT
CAWEGTNSGNTIYF
>TRBD1|-|TRBJ1-5|TRBV28
TGTGCCAGCAGCCCCGGGCAGGGGGCGGATCAGCCCCAGCATTTT
CASSPGQGADQPQHF
>-|-|TRBJ2-6|TRBV6-5
TGTGCCAGCAGTTACTCCGGGGTCCCTGGGGCCAACGTCCTGACTTTC
CASSYSGVPGANVLTF
>TRBD1|few|TRBJ2-7|TRBV2
TGTGCCAGCAGTGCCGAACAGGGGGCGACGTACGAGCAGTACTTC
CASSAEQGATYEQYF
>TRBD2|few|TRBJ2-3|TRBV29-1
TGCAGCGTTGACCTGACTAGCGAAGGGCAGTATTTT
CSVDLTSEGQYF
>TRBD1|-|TRBJ2-7|TRBV7-2
TGTGCCAGCAGCTTAGCCGTTGGACAGGGAACCCACGAGCAGTACTTC
CASSLAVGQGTHEQYF
>-|-|TRBJ1-1|TRBV7-2
TGTGCCAGCAGCATTACAGGGATGGCTGAAGCTTTCTTT
CASSITGMAEAFF
>TRBD1|-|TRBJ1-1|TRBV6-6
TGTGCCAGTTCACAGGGGAGGAACACTGAAGCTTTCTTT
CASSQGRNTEAFF
>TRBD2|-|TRBJ2-5|TRBV29-1
TGCAGCGTTGTAGGGACTAGCGGCCGTAACCAAGAGACCCAGTACTTC
CSVVGTSGRNQETQYF
>-|-|TRBJ1-4|TRBV25-1
TGTGCCAGCAGTGATACGGCCAGAACTAATGAAAAACTGTTTTTT
CASSDTARTNEKLFF
>TRBD1|-|TRBJ1-2|TRBV29-1
TGCAGCGGAACCGGGGACAGTGGTGGCTACACCTTC
CSGTGDSGGYTF